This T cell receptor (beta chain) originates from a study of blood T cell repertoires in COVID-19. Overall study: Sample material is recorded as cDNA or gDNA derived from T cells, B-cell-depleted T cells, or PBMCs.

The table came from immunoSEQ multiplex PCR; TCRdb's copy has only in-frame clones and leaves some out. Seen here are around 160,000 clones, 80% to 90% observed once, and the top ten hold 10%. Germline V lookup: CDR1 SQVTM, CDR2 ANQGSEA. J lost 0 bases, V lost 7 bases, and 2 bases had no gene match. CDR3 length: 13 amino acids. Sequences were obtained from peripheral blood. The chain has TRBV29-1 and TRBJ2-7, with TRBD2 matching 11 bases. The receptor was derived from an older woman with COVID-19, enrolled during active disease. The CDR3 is CSAGTSGSYEQYF. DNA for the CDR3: TGCAGCGCAGGGACTAGCGGCTCCTACGAGCAGTACTTC.